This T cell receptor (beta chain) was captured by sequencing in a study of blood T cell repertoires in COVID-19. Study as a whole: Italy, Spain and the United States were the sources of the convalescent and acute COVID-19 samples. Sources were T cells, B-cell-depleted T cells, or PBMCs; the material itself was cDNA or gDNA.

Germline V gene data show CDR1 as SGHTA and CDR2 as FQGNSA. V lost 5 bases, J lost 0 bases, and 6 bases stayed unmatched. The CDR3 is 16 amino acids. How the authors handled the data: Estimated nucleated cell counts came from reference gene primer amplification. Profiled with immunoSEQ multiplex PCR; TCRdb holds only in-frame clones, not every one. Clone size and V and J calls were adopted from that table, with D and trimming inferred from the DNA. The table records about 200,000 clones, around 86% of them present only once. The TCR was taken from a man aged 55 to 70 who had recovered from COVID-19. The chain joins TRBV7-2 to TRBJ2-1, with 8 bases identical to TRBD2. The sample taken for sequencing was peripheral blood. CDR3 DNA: TGTGCCAGCAGCGTCGGGACTAGGCCCTCCTACAATGAGCAGTTCTTC. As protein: CASSVGTRPSYNEQFF.